A selection of T cell receptor beta chains follows, all from one sample in a study of blood T cell repertoires in COVID-19. Sequenced by immunoSEQ multiplex PCR; TCRdb stores in-frame clones only, minus some. Here the sample spans approximately 97,000 clones, around 84% being singletons. Sequenced input: peripheral blood. These receptors came from a man between 45 and 60 years old with active or convalescent COVID-19. CDR3s leave out the opening cysteine and the closing phenylalanine or tryptophan.

cdr3_length: 14; j_call: TRBJ2-3; v_call: TRBV10-3; cdr3_aa: AISETSGGLTDTQY
cdr3_length: 13; j_call: TRBJ2-3; v_call: TRBV10-1; cdr3_aa: ASSELAGGRDTQY
cdr3_length: 13; j_call: TRBJ2-1; v_call: TRBV5-8; cdr3_aa: ASSTTSGVYNEQF
cdr3_length: 12; j_call: TRBJ1-5; v_call: TRBV2; cdr3_aa: ASSGTGGNQPQH
cdr3_length: 13; j_call: TRBJ1-1; v_call: TRBV6-5; cdr3_aa: ASSYSTGMNTEAF
cdr3_length: 14; j_call: TRBJ2-7; v_call: TRBV4-1; cdr3_aa: ASSQPRQGSSYEQY
cdr3_length: 12; j_call: TRBJ2-7; v_call: TRBV19; cdr3_aa: ASSIQDRATEQY
cdr3_length: 16; j_call: TRBJ2-3; v_call: TRBV3-1/TRBV3-2; cdr3_aa: ASSQETSGGAPTDTQY
cdr3_length: 10; j_call: TRBJ1-1; v_call: TRBV18; cdr3_aa: ASSPPQGEAF
cdr3_length: 13; j_call: TRBJ1-2; v_call: TRBV19; cdr3_aa: ASSLTGMIIYGYT
cdr3_length: 11; j_call: TRBJ1-1; v_call: TRBV28; cdr3_aa: ASSPPQGWGAF
cdr3_length: 12; j_call: TRBJ2-5; v_call: TRBV5-8; cdr3_aa: ASSRGLGGETQY
cdr3_length: 11; j_call: TRBJ1-4; v_call: TRBV12-3/TRBV12-4; cdr3_aa: ASIRDSNEKLF
cdr3_length: 15; j_call: TRBJ2-7; v_call: TRBV23-1; cdr3_aa: ASSQSRQVGSSYEQY
cdr3_length: 13; j_call: TRBJ2-4; v_call: TRBV5-1; cdr3_aa: ASSLAGQNLNIQY
cdr3_length: 11; j_call: TRBJ1-5; v_call: TRBV29-1; cdr3_aa: SVEDPVGGPQH
cdr3_length: 12; j_call: TRBJ1-6; v_call: TRBV6-6; cdr3_aa: ASSYPEANSPLH
cdr3_length: 13; j_call: TRBJ2-5; v_call: TRBV25-1; cdr3_aa: ASSTLDSLQETQY
cdr3_length: 11; j_call: TRBJ2-5; v_call: TRBV6-5; cdr3_aa: AGNFGGGETQY
cdr3_length: 10; j_call: TRBJ2-5; v_call: TRBV11-2; cdr3_aa: ASSSTQETQY
cdr3_length: 15; j_call: TRBJ2-5; v_call: TRBV5-6; cdr3_aa: ASSSPLLAGELETQY
cdr3_length: 13; j_call: TRBJ1-5; v_call: TRBV23-1; cdr3_aa: ASSQSGQEAQPQH